Following are 13 T cell receptor beta chains from one sample sequenced in a study of blood T cell repertoires in COVID-19. TCRdb's copy holds only in-frame clones and misses some; the assay was immunoSEQ multiplex PCR. The sample lists under 60,000 clones; approximately 84% were seen once. Sequencing was performed on peripheral blood. These receptor sequences come from a human donor in a cohort sampled during active COVID-19.

This clone was seen more than once but under ten times. The chain uses TRBV2 and TRBJ1-5, with D possibly matching TRBD1 (5 bases). CDR1 is SNHLY and CDR2 is FYNNEI in the germline V gene. V was pared by 4 bases and J by 0 bases, with 7 bases between. This CDR3 spans 14 amino acids. CDR3 DNA sequence: TGTGCCAGCAGTGGGACAACTAGCAATCAGCCCCAGCATTTT. Translated: CASSGTTSNQPQHF. Full variable domain (remainder filled in from reference TRBV2 and TRBJ1-5): EPEVTQTPSHQVTQMGQEVILRCVPISNHLYFYWYRQILGQKVEFLVSFYNNEISEKSEIFDDQFSVERPDGSNFTLKIRSTKLEDSAMYFCASSGTTSNQPQHFGDGTRLSIL.

This chain connects TRBV5-1 to TRBJ1-1; possibly TRBD1 for D (5 bases). This CDR3 is built from 15 residues. Per germline, CDR1 SGHRS and CDR2 YFSETQ. The V end was cut by 4 bases, the J end by 1 base, with 14 bases between. The CDR3 is CASSGGGDGNTEAFF. CDR3 DNA: TGCGCCAGCAGCGGGGGAGGGGACGGGAACACTGAAGCTTTCTTT.

This CDR3 is CASSHWTGANYGYTF. As DNA, the CDR3 is TGTGCCAGCAGTCACTGGACAGGGGCAAACTATGGCTACACCTTC. The rearrangement joins TRBV6-2 or TRBV6-3 to TRBJ1-2, with 9 bases identical to TRBD1. This CDR3 contains 15 residues. Losses at the gene ends were 5 bases for V and 2 bases for J; bases not matched to a gene: 6. Germline V gene data show CDR1 as MNHEY and CDR2 as SVGEGT.

This clone was recorded a few times. This sequence joins TRBV2 and TRBJ1-6; D gene uncertain. The CDR3 runs 15 residues. Trimming removed 0 bases at V and 6 bases at J, with 9 bases between. CDR1 is SNHLY and CDR2 is FYNNEI in the germline V gene. As DNA, the CDR3 is TGTGCCAGCAGTGAAGCTTGGCAGTCTAATTCACCCCTCCACTTT. Translated: CASSEAWQSNSPLHF.

In this sample, this clone turned up once. The V and J genes are TRBV28 and TRBJ2-2; 7 bases match TRBD1. The germline V gene encodes CDR1 MDHEN and CDR2 SYDVKM. The CDR3 loop spans 14 amino acids. Trimming cost V 5 bases and J 5 bases; bases outside gene matches: 5. CDR3 sequence: CASSLLQGTGELFF. CDR3 DNA: TGTGCCAGCAGTCTTCTACAGGGGACCGGGGAGCTGTTTTTT.

The V call is TRBV5-1, the J call TRBJ2-2; no definite D call. This CDR3 is built from 16 residues. Trimming took 0 bases from V and 9 from J, leaving 18 bases between them. Germline CDR1 reads SGHRS; CDR2 reads YFSETQ. This CDR3 is CASSLAGGIRVRELFF. The CDR3 coding sequence is TGCGCCAGCAGCTTGGCGGGTGGAATCCGTGTTCGGGAGCTGTTTTTT. Variable domain in full (rest from reference TRBV5-1 and TRBJ2-2): KAGVTQTPRYLIKTRGQQVTLSCSPISGHRSVSWYQQTPGQGLQFLFEYFSETQRNKGNFPGRFSGRQFSNSRSEMNVSTLELGDSALYLCASSLAGGIRVRELFFGEGSRLTVL.

This clone has a single count. The chain is built from TRBV6-5 and TRBJ1-4; D remains unclear. Germline assignment: CDR1 MNHEY and CDR2 SVGAGI. There are 15 residues in the CDR3. V was cut by 2 bases and J by 5 bases, with 12 bases left in between. The CDR3 loop reads CASSYVVNKNEKLFF. CDR3 DNA sequence: TGTGCCAGCAGTTACGTCGTCAACAAGAATGAAAAACTGTTTTTT.

The rearrangement uses TRBV7-8 and TRBJ1-5; 7 bases align to TRBD1. Germline CDR1 is SGHVS and CDR2 is FQNEAQ. With 5 bases clipped from V and 5 bases from J, the junction kept 3 bases outside the gene matches. CDR3 length: 13 residues. CDR3 in DNA: TGTGCCAGCAGCCCCACAGGGGATCAGCCCCAGCATTTT. It yields the protein CASSPTGDQPQHF.

The chain uses TRBV4-1 and TRBJ2-2; 14 nucleotides agree with TRBD2. CDR3 length: 15 residues. Germline V CDR1 and CDR2: MGHRA, YSYEKL. V shed 3 bases and J 7 bases; nucleotides not matched to a gene: 1. The CDR3 is CASSQGLAGVGELFF. In DNA, the CDR3 is TGCGCCAGCAGCCAGGGACTAGCGGGAGTCGGGGAGCTGTTTTTT.

V is TRBV30 and J is TRBJ2-7; D may be TRBD1 (5 bases). Germline CDR1 GTSNPN, CDR2 SVGIG (reference sequence). The length of the CDR3 is 12 residues. The germline V and J ends were trimmed by 0 bases and 7 bases, with 10 bases remaining between them. The CDR3 DNA sequence: TGTGCCTGGAGTGTAGTGGGGCTGGAGCAGTACTTC. Its translation: CAWSVVGLEQYF.

The chain joins TRBV29-1 to TRBJ2-3; no clear D gene. CDR3 size: 12 residues. Trimming shortened V by 3 bases and J by 2 bases, and 6 bases separated the two germline ends. The germline CDR1 and CDR2 sequences are SQVTM and ANQGSEA. CDR3 amino acids: CSVEKATDTQYF. As DNA, the CDR3 is TGCAGCGTTGAGAAAGCCACAGATACGCAGTATTTT.

The rearrangement joins TRBV5-4 to TRBJ2-1, with D maybe TRBD2 (6 bases). Per germline, CDR1 SGHNT and CDR2 YYREEE (reference sequence). Trimming took off 4 bases at V and 0 bases at J, with 14 bases between the two ends. The CDR3 extends over 16 amino acids. CDR3 sequence reads: CASSPGGAGSYNEQFF. The CDR3 nucleotides read TGTGCCAGCAGCCCGGGCGGGGCGGGCTCCTACAATGAGCAGTTCTTC. The whole variable domain, filled in from reference TRBV5-4 and TRBJ2-1, reads ETGVTQSPTHLIKTRGQQVTLRCSSQSGHNTVSWYQQALGQGPQFIFQYYREEENGRGNFPPRFSGLQFPNYSSELNVNALELDDSALYLCASSPGGAGSYNEQFFGPGTRLTVL.

V is TRBV4-1 and J is TRBJ2-1, with 10 bases matching TRBD1. J lost 8 bases, V lost 1 base, and 11 bases had no gene match. The CDR3 has 17 residues. The germline CDR1 and CDR2 sequences are MGHRA and YSYEKL. The CDR3 sequence: CASSQVLRGQGFDEQFF. Written as DNA, the CDR3 is TGCGCCAGCAGCCAAGTGTTACGGGGACAGGGGTTCGATGAGCAGTTCTTC.